This entry lists 26 T cell receptor beta chains sequenced from one sample in a study of blood T cell repertoires in COVID-19 (dated by TCRdb to 2018 to 2020). Receptor libraries were prepared by the immunoSEQ multiplex PCR assay. TCRdb mirrors the immuneACCESS table, restricted to in-frame sequences. Some clones are absent from its copies; in checked studies, under half trace to an unresolved V gene, and the reason for the others is unknown. Present in this sample are about 80,000 clones, almost 90% of which were seen just once. The ten largest clones capture approximately 5% of the sample. The sequenced material came from peripheral blood. These receptors were taken from a woman of 80 years or more with acute or convalescent COVID-19.

V gene TRBV7-8 combines with J gene TRBJ2-2; perhaps TRBD1 as D (5 bases). Germline loops: CDR1 SGHVS, CDR2 FQNEAQ. Trimming removed 1 base from V and 3 bases from J, with 12 bases in between. The CDR3 totals 16 residues. For the CDR3, the DNA is TGTGCCAGCAGCTTAGTCCCAGGGATGTACACCGGGGAGCTGTTTTTT. It specifies CASSLVPGMYTGELFF.

The V and J genes are TRBV3-1 (or the pseudogene TRBV3-2) and TRBJ2-7, with D tentatively TRBD1 (6 bases). Germline V gene sequence: CDR1 LGHDT, CDR2 YNNKEL (reference sequence). The CDR3 is 16 residues long. V was trimmed by 1 base and J by 1 base, leaving 14 bases between them. CDR3 coding DNA: TGTGCCAGCAGCCAAGCGGGGCAGGGGCCTTCCTACGAGCAGTACTTC. It translates to CASSQAGQGPSYEQYF.

The chain is built from TRBV6-2 or TRBV6-3 and TRBJ2-3, with TRBD2 identical over 7 bases. Germline trimming cut 6 bases from V and 11 bases from J; bases unmatched to any gene: 8. Germline CDR1 reads MNHEY; CDR2 reads SVGEGT. The CDR3 consists of 12 residues. The CDR3 nucleotides are TGTGCCAGCAGCTTCGGACTAGGACGGCAGTATTTT. This gives the protein CASSFGLGRQYF.

The chain uses TRBV25-1 and TRBJ2-6, with D possibly matching TRBD1 (5 bases). V was clipped by 4 bases and J by 4 bases, with 17 bases between them. Germline lookup yields CDR1 MGHDK and CDR2 SYGVNS. This CDR3 has 17 residues. CDR3 residues: CASSGTLRAAGANVLTF. The CDR3 nucleotides are TGTGCCAGCAGTGGGACATTAAGGGCCGCCGGGGCCAACGTCCTGACTTTC.

V gene TRBV9 combines with J gene TRBJ2-1; TRBD1 agrees at 7 bases. CDR3 length equals 15 residues. Germline lookup yields CDR1 SGDLS and CDR2 YYNGEE. The ends lost 1 base at V and 7 bases at J; junction bases unmatched: 8. The CDR3 reads CASSVMGTADNEQFF. CDR3 nucleotide sequence: TGTGCCAGCAGCGTAATGGGGACAGCCGATAATGAGCAGTTCTTC.

The V and J genes are TRBV19 and TRBJ2-5; 7 positions agree with TRBD1. This CDR3 is built from 16 residues. CDR1 and CDR2 from the germline V gene are LNHDA and SQIVND (reference sequence). Trimming took 1 base from V and 4 from J; bases not matched to a gene: 9. The CDR3 sequence: CASSIVAGGHRETQYF. As DNA, the CDR3 is TGTGCCAGTAGTATAGTGGCAGGGGGACATAGAGAGACCCAGTACTTC.

The rearrangement joins TRBV7-2 to TRBJ2-5, with TRBD2 identical over 11 bases. The CDR3 loop spans 16 amino acids. J gave up 0 bases and V 5 bases, and 5 bases lay outside the gene matches. Looked up from germline, CDR1 is SGHTA and CDR2 is FQGNSA. CDR3 sequence reads: CASSPGLAGNQETQYF. Written as DNA, the CDR3 is TGTGCCAGCAGCCCAGGACTAGCGGGCAACCAAGAGACCCAGTACTTC.

V gene TRBV19 combines with J gene TRBJ2-3; 7 bases line up with TRBD1. Trimming removed 5 bases from V and 2 bases from J; junction bases left unmatched: 7. Germline CDR1 and CDR2: LNHDA and SQIVND (reference sequence). The CDR3 runs to 15 residues. The CDR3 DNA reads TGTGCCAGTAGTCTTACAGGGGTATACACAGATACGCAGTATTTT. Protein sequence: CASSLTGVYTDTQYF.

This clone was recorded only once. V and J are TRBV4-1 and TRBJ1-5, with 8 bases fitting TRBD1. V shed 0 bases, J shed 1 base, and the junction held 2 bases outside the gene matches. The length of the CDR3 is 16 residues. Germline V gene lookup returns CDR1 MGHRA and CDR2 YSYEKL. CDR3 nucleotide sequence: TGCGCCAGCAGCCAAGAAGGACAGGGAAGCAATCAGCCCCAGCATTTT. As protein: CASSQEGQGSNQPQHF.

The V and J genes are TRBV9 and TRBJ2-5; no clear D. Trimming shortened V by 1 base and J by 0 bases, and 10 bases separated the two germline ends. Germline values: CDR1 SGDLS, CDR2 YYNGEE. This CDR3 has 15 residues. In nucleotides, the CDR3 is TGTGCCAGCAGCGTATCCACAAATTACCAAGAGACCCAGTACTTC. As protein: CASSVSTNYQETQYF.

The chain is built from TRBV5-6 and TRBJ2-5, with D perhaps TRBD1 (5 bases). V lost 4 bases and J 5 bases, leaving 9 bases between the germline ends. This CDR3 is 12 amino acids long. Germline V gives CDR1 SGHDT, CDR2 YYEEEE. The CDR3 DNA reads as TGTGCCAGCAGCAAGGGGATGGAGACCCAGTACTTC. Translated: CASSKGMETQYF. Supplemented by reference TRBV5-6 and TRBJ2-5, the full variable domain reads DAGVTQSPTHLIKTRGQQVTLRCSPKSGHDTVSWYQQALGQGPQFIFQYYEEEERQRGNFPDRFSGHQFPNYSSELNVNALLLGDSALYLCASSKGMETQYFGPGTRLLVL.

The chain carries TRBV3-1 (or the pseudogene TRBV3-2) and TRBJ1-4; TRBD1 is a possible D gene (5 bases). V lost 2 bases to trimming and J lost 6 bases, with 10 bases between them. The CDR3 has 14 amino acids. Germline V gene lookup returns CDR1 LGHDT and CDR2 YNNKEL (reference sequence). The CDR3 DNA follows: TGTGCCAGCAGCCAACGGGGGGGGGATGAAAAACTGTTTTTT. This codes for CASSQRGGDEKLFF.

The gene calls are TRBV5-6 and TRBJ2-2; maybe TRBD1 (6 bases). Trimming removed 4 bases at V and 6 bases at J, with 16 bases between. CDR1 and CDR2 from the germline V gene are SGHDT and YYEEEE. The CDR3 spans 15 residues. CDR3 sequence: CASSPRWAGAGELFF. In nucleotides, the CDR3 is TGTGCCAGCAGCCCCCGTTGGGCAGGGGCCGGGGAGCTGTTTTTT.

The rearrangement uses TRBV5-6 and TRBJ1-3, with a tentative D call TRBD1 (6 bases). Germline V gene lookup returns CDR1 SGHDT and CDR2 YYEEEE. V shed 2 bases and J shed 0 bases, with 9 bases lying between them. The CDR3 has 15 amino acids. CDR3 sequence: CASSLQGASGNTIYF. For the CDR3, the DNA is TGTGCCAGCAGCTTACAGGGCGCCTCTGGAAACACCATATATTTT.

This chain uses TRBV5-6 with TRBJ2-1; TRBD2 matches 9 bases. The CDR3 sequence is 13 residues long. Germline V CDR1 and CDR2: SGHDT, YYEEEE. The J segment lost 10 bases and the V segment lost 0 bases, leaving 2 bases of the junction unmatched. CDR3: CASSLGLAGEQFF. The DNA of the CDR3 is TGTGCCAGCAGCTTGGGGCTAGCGGGAGAGCAGTTCTTC.

This clone was recorded once. The chain is built from TRBV6-2 or TRBV6-3 and TRBJ1-5; D unclear. Germline values: CDR1 MNHEY, CDR2 SVGEGT. Trimming stripped 5 bases from V and 1 base from J, with 6 bases between. The CDR3 sequence is 13 residues long. The CDR3 coding sequence is TGTGCCAGCAGTCTCCTCAGCAATCAGCCCCAGCATTTT. This translates into CASSLLSNQPQHF.

This rearrangement joins TRBV5-1 to TRBJ2-1; TRBD1 matches at 7 bases. The CDR3 consists of 14 residues. CDR1 is SGHRS and CDR2 is YFSETQ in the germline V gene. V lost 1 base and J lost 6; bases outside the gene matches: 4. The CDR3 DNA follows: TGCGCCAGCAGCTTGAGGACAGGCTCCAATGAGCAGTTCTTC. Translation: CASSLRTGSNEQFF.

This clone was detected only once. The gene calls are TRBV14 and TRBJ1-1, with D unclear. CDR3 length equals 14 residues. Germline V gene data show CDR1 as SGHDN and CDR2 as FVKESK. Trimming pared 1 base from V and 1 base from J, leaving 7 bases between. For the CDR3, the DNA is TGTGCCAGCAGCCAAGTTGGAGAGAACACTGAAGCTTTCTTT. Protein: CASSQVGENTEAFF.

This clone was counted once. The chain couples TRBV6-5 to TRBJ1-2; 7 positions agree with TRBD1. Losses at the gene ends were 6 bases for V and 2 bases for J; bases not matched to a gene: 3. The CDR3 is 13 residues long. From germline, CDR1 is MNHEY and CDR2 SVGAGI. The CDR3, as DNA: TGTGCCAGCAGCTTGGGACAGAACTATGGCTACACCTTC. Encoded protein: CASSLGQNYGYTF.

The rearrangement uses TRBV4-2 and TRBJ2-7; 8 nucleotides match TRBD2. This CDR3 region has 17 residues. The J segment lost 6 bases and the V segment lost 1 base, leaving 14 bases of the junction unmatched. The V gene's germline CDR1 is LGHNA and CDR2 YNFKEQ. DNA for the CDR3: TGTGCCAGCAGCCAAGCGGGTAGCGGGGTATTCTCTCTCGAGCAGTACTTC. As protein: CASSQAGSGVFSLEQYF.

The chain employs TRBV5-8 and TRBJ2-3, with 11 bases that match TRBD2. Germline CDR1 reads SGHTS; CDR2 reads YDEGEE. The junction had 6 bases not matched to a gene; V was cut back by 5 bases and J by 1 base. This CDR3 has 16 residues. The CDR3 DNA reads TGTGCCAGCAGACTAGCGGGAGTAATAGGCACAGATACGCAGTATTTT. Amino acids: CASRLAGVIGTDTQYF.

The gene calls are TRBV5-1 and TRBJ2-5, with D hard to call. Trimming removed 0 bases at V and 1 base at J, with 7 bases between. The CDR3 contains 14 residues. In germline, CDR1 is SGHRS, CDR2 YFSETQ. CDR3 nucleotides: TGCGCCAGCAGCTTGGGCGGTACCCAAGAGACCCAGTACTTC. It codes for CASSLGGTQETQYF.

This sequence joins TRBV19 and TRBJ2-2, with TRBD1 matching 11 bases. The CDR3 sequence is 15 residues long. Germline CDR1 is LNHDA and CDR2 is SQIVND (reference sequence). V dropped 7 bases and J dropped 6; count of bases not matched to a gene: 7. The CDR3 spells CASKSDRGRAGELFF. The CDR3 DNA sequence: TGTGCCAGTAAATCGGACAGGGGGCGAGCCGGGGAGCTGTTTTTT.

J is TRBJ2-7 and V is TRBV7-8; 7 bases line up with TRBD2. Unmatched junction bases numbered 6, after V lost 3 bases and J lost 4 bases. This CDR3 has 14 amino acids. Germline CDR1 and CDR2: SGHVS and FQNEAQ. The CDR3 here is CASSFRTSSYEQYF. The DNA for the CDR3 is TGTGCCAGCAGCTTCAGGACTAGTTCGTACGAGCAGTACTTC.

The chain uses TRBV21-1 and TRBJ1-5; whether TRBD1, the table's D call, matches the DNA was not checked. TRBV21-1 is a pseudogene segment. This CDR3 has 20 amino acids. CDR3 sequence (DNA): TGTGCCAGCAGCACATACACCTCCGGACAGGGCGGGAATAGCAATCAGCCCCAGCATTTT. Its translation: CASSTYTSGQGGNSNQPQHF.

The V gene is TRBV6-5, the J gene TRBJ2-1, with a tentative D call TRBD2 (6 bases). The V gene's germline CDR1 is MNHEY and CDR2 SVGAGI. This CDR3 comprises 14 residues. Trimming took 8 bases from V and 9 from J, leaving 20 bases between them. The CDR3 sequence: CASARSRDGVEQFF. The CDR3 DNA sequence: TGTGCCAGCGCCCGGTCGCGGGACGGGGTTGAGCAGTTCTTC.